This record covers a single T cell receptor beta chain. Its antigen is as yet unknown. The J segment lost 2 bases and the V segment lost 10 bases, leaving 5 bases of the junction unmatched. This CDR3 is 14 amino acids long. Germline CDR1 is ENHRY and CDR2 is SYGVKD. The data originate from a study of blood T cells in healthy people across ages. Together with a sample-barcoded 5' primer, a J-beta primer mix was included in a second PCR lasting about 7 to 11 cycles. TCRdb passed the 5' RACE reads through MiXCR, listing each CDR3 protein once. The repertoire consists of 700,000 to 850,000 distinct CDR3 sequences, with roughly 34% occurring once and the leading ten covering 13%. Study results and caveats: For the donors, CMV status was unknown and possibly confounded expanded clonotype changes. There were more naive CD4+ cells and higher diversity in long-lived donors than in aged donors.

The donors, healthy Caucasians from Russia, were aged roughly 6 to 90. The gene calls are TRBV10-3 and TRBJ2-3; 11 positions match TRBD2. The TCR comes from a man aged 18 to 35 in good health. The sample taken for sequencing was blood. The CDR3, as DNA: TGTGCCACCTCACTAGCGGGGGCCACAGATACGCAGTATTTT. Protein: CATSLAGATDTQYF.